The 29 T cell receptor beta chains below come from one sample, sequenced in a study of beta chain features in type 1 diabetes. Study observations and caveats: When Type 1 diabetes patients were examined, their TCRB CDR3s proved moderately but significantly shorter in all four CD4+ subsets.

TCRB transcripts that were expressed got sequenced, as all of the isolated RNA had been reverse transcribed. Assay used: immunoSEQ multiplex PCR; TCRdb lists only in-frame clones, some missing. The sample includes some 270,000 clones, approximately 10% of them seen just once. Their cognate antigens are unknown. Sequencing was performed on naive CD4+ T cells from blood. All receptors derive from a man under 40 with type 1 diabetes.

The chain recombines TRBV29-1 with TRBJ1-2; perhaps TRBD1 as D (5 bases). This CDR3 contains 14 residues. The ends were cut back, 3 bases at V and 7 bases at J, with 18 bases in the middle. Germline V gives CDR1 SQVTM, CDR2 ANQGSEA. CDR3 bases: TGCAGCGTTGACCTACAGGAGGGCGCGAGTGGCTACACCTTC. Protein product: CSVDLQEGASGYTF.

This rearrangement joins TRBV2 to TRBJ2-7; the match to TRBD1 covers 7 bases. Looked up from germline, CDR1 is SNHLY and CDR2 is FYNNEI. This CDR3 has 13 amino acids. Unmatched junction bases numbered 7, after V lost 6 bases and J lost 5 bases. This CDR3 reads CASRETGIHEQYF. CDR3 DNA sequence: TGTGCCAGCAGAGAGACAGGGATCCACGAGCAGTACTTC.

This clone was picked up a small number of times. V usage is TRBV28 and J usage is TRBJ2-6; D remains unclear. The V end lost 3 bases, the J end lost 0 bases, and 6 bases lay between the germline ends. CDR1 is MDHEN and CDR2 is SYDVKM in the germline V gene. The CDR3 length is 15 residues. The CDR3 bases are TGTGCCAGCAGTTTGAAAGCCTCTGGGGCCAACGTCCTGACTTTC. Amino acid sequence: CASSLKASGANVLTF.

CDR3 in DNA: TGTGCCAGCAGCCAAGTCGTAGGGACACCTTATGGCTACACCTTC. It codes for CASSQVVGTPYGYTF. The chain has TRBV14 and TRBJ1-2; possible D gene TRBD1, 6 bases. The CDR3 spans 15 residues. The germline gives CDR1 SGHDN, CDR2 FVKESK. The V end lost 1 base, the J end lost 5 bases, and 14 bases lay between the germline ends.

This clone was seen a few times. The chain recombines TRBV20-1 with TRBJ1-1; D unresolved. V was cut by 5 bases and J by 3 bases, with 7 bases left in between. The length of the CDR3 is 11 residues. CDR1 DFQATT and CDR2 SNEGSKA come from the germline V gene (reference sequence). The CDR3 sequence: CSAGEYTEAFF. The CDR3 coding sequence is TGCAGTGCTGGGGAGTACACTGAAGCTTTCTTT.

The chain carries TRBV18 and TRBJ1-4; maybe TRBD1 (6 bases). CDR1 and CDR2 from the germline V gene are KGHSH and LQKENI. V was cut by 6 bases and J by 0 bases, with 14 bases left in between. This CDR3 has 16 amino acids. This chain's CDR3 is CASSPRTEATNEKLFF. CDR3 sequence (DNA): TGTGCCAGCTCTCCAAGGACAGAAGCAACTAATGAAAAACTGTTTTTT.

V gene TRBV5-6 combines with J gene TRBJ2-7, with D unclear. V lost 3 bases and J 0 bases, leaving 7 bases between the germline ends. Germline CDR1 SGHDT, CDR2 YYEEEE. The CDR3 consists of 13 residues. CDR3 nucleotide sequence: TGTGCCAGCAGCTGGCAGGCCTCCTACGAGCAGTACTTC. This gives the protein CASSWQASYEQYF.

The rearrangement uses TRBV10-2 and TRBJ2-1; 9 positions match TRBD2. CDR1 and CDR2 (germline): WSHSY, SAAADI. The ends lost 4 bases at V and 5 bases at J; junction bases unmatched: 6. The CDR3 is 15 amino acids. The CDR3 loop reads CASSGFSGGHNEQFF. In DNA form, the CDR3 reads TGCGCCAGCAGTGGCTTCAGCGGGGGGCACAATGAGCAGTTCTTC.

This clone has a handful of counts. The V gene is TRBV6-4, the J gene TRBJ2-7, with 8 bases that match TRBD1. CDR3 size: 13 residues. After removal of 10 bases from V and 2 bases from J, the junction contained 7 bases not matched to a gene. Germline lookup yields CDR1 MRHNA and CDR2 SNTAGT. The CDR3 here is CAKKTGEPYEQYF. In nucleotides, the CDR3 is TGTGCCAAAAAGACAGGGGAACCCTACGAGCAGTACTTC.

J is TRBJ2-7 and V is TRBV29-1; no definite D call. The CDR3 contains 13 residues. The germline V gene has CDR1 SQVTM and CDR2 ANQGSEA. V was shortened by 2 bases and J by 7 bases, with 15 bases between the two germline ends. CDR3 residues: CSVETLEHSEQYF. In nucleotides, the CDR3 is TGCAGCGTTGAAACCCTAGAGCATAGTGAGCAGTACTTC.

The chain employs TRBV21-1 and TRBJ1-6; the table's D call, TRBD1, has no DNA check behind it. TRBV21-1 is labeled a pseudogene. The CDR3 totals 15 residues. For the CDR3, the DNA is TGTGCCAGCGGTAGGGACAGGGAGGAAGATTCACCCCTCCACTTT. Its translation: CASGRDREEDSPLHF.

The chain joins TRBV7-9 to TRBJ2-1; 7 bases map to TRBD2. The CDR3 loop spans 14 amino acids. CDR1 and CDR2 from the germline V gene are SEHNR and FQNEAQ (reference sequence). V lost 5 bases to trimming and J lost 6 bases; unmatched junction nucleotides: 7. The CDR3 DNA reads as TGTGCCAGCAGCCTCACGACTAGCCGCAATGAGCAGTTCTTC. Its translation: CASSLTTSRNEQFF.

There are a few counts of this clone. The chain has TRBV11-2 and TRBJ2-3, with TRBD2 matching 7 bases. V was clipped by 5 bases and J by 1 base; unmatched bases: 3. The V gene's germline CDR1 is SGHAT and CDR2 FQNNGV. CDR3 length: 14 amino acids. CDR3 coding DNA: TGTGCCAGCAGCCCGAGCGGGGGCACAGATACGCAGTATTTT. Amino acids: CASSPSGGTDTQYF.

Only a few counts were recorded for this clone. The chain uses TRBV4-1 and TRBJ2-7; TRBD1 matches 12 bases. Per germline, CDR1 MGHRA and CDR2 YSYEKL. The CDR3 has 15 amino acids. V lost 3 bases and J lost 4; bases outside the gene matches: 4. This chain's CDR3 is CASSHPGQGAYEQYF. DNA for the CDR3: TGCGCCAGCAGCCACCCGGGACAGGGGGCTTACGAGCAGTACTTC.

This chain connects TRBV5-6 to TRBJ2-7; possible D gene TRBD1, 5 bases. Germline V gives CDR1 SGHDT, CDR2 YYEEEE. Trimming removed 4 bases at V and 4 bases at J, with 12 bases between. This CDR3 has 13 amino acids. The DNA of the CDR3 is TGTGCCAGCAGCCTTGCAGGGTTATACGAGCAGTACTTC. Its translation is CASSLAGLYEQYF.

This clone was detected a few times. CDR3 in amino acids: CASSPRRGSPLHF. Here the CDR3 DNA reads TGTGCCAGCAGTCCCCGTAGAGGGTCACCCCTCCACTTT. The rearrangement links TRBV28 to TRBJ1-6; D uncertain. Germline loops: CDR1 MDHEN, CDR2 SYDVKM. The CDR3 loop spans 13 amino acids. Trimming pared 5 bases from V and 10 bases from J, leaving 12 bases between. The full variable domain, in which reference TRBV28 and TRBJ1-6 provide the parts outside the CDR3, is DVKVTQSSRYLVKRTGEKVFLECVQDMDHENMFWYRQDPGLGLRLIYFSYDVKMKEKGDIPEGYSVSREKKERFSLILESASTNQTSMYLCASSPRRGSPLHFGNGTRLTVT.

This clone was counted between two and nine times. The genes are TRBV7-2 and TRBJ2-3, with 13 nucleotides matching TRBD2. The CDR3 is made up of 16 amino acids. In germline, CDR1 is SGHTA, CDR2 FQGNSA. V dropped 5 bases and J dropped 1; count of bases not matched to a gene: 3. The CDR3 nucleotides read TGTGCCAGCAGCCCCGGGACTAGCGGGGGCACAGATACGCAGTATTTT. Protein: CASSPGTSGGTDTQYF.

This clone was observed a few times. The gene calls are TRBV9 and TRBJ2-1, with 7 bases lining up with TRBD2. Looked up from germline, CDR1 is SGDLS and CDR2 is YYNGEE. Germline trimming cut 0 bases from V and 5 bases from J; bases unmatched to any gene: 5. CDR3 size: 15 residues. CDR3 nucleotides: TGTGCCAGCAGCGTAGAGGCTAGCGGAGACAATGAGCAGTTCTTC. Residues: CASSVEASGDNEQFF.

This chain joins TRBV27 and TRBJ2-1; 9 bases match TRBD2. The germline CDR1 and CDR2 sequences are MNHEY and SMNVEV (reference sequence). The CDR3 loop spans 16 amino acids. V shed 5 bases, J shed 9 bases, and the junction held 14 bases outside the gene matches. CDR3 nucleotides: TGTGCCAGCAGTCTACGGGAGCGGGGGGTGGCGGGTGAGCAGTTCTTC. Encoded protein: CASSLRERGVAGEQFF.

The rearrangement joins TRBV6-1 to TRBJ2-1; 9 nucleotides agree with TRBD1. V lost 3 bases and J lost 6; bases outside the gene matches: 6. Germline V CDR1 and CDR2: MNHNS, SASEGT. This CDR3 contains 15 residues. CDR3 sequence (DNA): TGTGCCAGCAGTGACCCCGGGACAGGGAGCAATGAGCAGTTCTTC. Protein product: CASSDPGTGSNEQFF.

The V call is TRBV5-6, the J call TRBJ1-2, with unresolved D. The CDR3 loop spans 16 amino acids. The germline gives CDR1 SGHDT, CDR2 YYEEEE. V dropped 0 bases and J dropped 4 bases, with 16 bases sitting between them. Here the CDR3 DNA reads TGTGCCAGCAGCTTGGTGGCGGGGAGAGTCGGCTATGGCTACACCTTC. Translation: CASSLVAGRVGYGYTF.

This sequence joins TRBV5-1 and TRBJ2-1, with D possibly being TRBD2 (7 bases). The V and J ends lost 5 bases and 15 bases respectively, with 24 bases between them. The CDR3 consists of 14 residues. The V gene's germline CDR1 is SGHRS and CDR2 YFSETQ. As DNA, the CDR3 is TGCGCCAGCAGACGCGAGGGGGGGCCTTTGTTTTGGTTCTTC. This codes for CASRREGGPLFWFF. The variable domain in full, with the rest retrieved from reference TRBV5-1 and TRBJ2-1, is KAGVTQTPRYLIKTRGQQVTLSCSPISGHRSVSWYQQTPGQGLQFLFEYFSETQRNKGNFPGRFSGRQFSNSRSEMNVSTLELGDSALYLCASRREGGPLFWFFGPGTRLTVL.

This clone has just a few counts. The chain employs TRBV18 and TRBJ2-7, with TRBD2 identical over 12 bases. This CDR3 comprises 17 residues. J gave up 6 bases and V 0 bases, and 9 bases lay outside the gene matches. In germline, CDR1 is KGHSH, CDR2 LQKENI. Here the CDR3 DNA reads TGTGCCAGCTCACCACCGACCGGACTAGCGGGAACTGGCGAGCAGTACTTC. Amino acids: CASSPPTGLAGTGEQYF.

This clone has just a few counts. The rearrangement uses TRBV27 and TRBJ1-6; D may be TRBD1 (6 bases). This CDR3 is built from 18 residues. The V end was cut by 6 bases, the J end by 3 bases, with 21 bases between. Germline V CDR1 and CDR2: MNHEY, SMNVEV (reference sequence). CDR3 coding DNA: TGTGCCAGCAGGGGTCTGGGGGCGGGGGCTAGCTATAATTCACCCCTCCACTTT. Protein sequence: CASRGLGAGASYNSPLHF.

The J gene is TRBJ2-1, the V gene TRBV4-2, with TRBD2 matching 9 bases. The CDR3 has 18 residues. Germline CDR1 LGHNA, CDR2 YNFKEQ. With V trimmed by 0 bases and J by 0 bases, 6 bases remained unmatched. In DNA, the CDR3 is TGTGCCAGCAGCCAAGATCCCCGACTAGCGGACTCCTACAATGAGCAGTTCTTC. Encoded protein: CASSQDPRLADSYNEQFF.

The CDR3 sequence is CASSQGTGTATYEQYF. Here the CDR3 DNA reads TGCGCCAGCAGCCAAGGAACCGGGACAGCCACCTACGAGCAGTACTTC. The V and J genes are TRBV4-1 and TRBJ2-7; 7 positions agree with TRBD1. V shed 1 base and J 2 bases; nucleotides not matched to a gene: 8. The CDR3 runs to 16 residues. CDR1 and CDR2 (germline): MGHRA, YSYEKL.

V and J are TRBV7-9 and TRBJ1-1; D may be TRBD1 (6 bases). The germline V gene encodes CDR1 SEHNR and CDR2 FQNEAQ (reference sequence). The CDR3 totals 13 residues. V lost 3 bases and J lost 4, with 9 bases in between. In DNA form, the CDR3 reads TGTGCCAGCAGCTTTACAGGGCCCACTGAAGCTTTCTTT. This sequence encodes CASSFTGPTEAFF.

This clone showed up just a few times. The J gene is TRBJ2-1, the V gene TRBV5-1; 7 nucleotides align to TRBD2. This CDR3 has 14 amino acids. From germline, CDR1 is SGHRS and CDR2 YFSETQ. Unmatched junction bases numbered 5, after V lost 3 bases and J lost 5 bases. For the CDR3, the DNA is TGCGCCAGCAGCTGGGGGGGACTTGACAATGAGCAGTTCTTC. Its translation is CASSWGGLDNEQFF.

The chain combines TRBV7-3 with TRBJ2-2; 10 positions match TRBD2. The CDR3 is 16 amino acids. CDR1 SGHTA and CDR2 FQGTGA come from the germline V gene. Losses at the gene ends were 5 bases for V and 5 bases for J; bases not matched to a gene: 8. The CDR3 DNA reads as TGTGCCAGCAGCCCAAGCGGGGGGGCCGGAACCGGGGAGCTGTTTTTT. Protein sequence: CASSPSGGAGTGELFF.